Here is one T cell receptor (beta chain) with its context. This CDR3 spans 14 amino acids. V dropped 7 bases and J dropped 6 bases, with 15 bases sitting between them. Looked up from germline, CDR1 is MDHEN and CDR2 is SYDVKM. This specimen belongs to a study of technical replicates of blood from a handful of donors. TCRdb keeps only in-frame clones here, not all; method: immunoSEQ multiplex PCR. The sample has under 85,000 clones, around 96% seen once. This TCR was recovered from a human donor in good health. Material: T cells isolated from PBMCs. V is TRBV28 and J is TRBJ1-4; the D gene is possibly TRBD1 (5 bases). The CDR3 spells CASIGGGGDEKLFF. The CDR3 bases are TGTGCCAGCATTGGGGGGGGTGGTGATGAAAAACTGTTTTTT.